The clone carrying this T cell receptor beta chain was seen repeatedly, ten times or more. Its specificity is not known. Researchers tagged individual cDNA molecules with unique molecular identifiers. Via MiXCR, TCRdb re-called the 5' RACE reads, giving one row per CDR3 protein. The sample shows approximately 90,000 distinct CDR3 sequences, 11% of them seen only once. This entry belongs to a study of early T cells in non-severe SARS-CoV-2 infection. At the level of the study: The sequenced material was bulk RNA from unsorted whole blood, and its chains were unpaired.

Regarding the study as a whole: Reliance on VDJdb matching favored anti-spike CD8 responses; private and CD4 specificities were missed.

Germline loops: CDR1 SGHVS, CDR2 FNYEAQ. Trimming took 5 bases from V and 5 from J, leaving 10 bases between them. The CDR3 totals 14 residues. V and J are TRBV7-6 and TRBJ1-6; D uncertain. The sequencing used whole blood, collected at baseline. This clonotype was obtained from an adult who was a healthcare worker with PCR-confirmed SARS-CoV-2 infection or an uninfected control (not recorded which). The CDR3 coding sequence is TGTGCCAGCAGCAGGACGGAGCATAATTCACCCCTCCACTTT. Amino acid sequence: CASSRTEHNSPLHF.